The T cell receptor beta chain under discussion was sequenced for a study of blood T cell repertoires in COVID-19. Trimming took 1 base from V and 3 from J, leaving 21 bases between them. The germline V gene encodes CDR1 LGHNA and CDR2 YSLEER. This CDR3 contains 18 residues. Assay: immunoSEQ multiplex PCR; the TCRdb copy retains only in-frame clones and omits some. The sample yields hundreds of thousands of clones, 70% to 90% seen once. The specimen was PBMCs or T cells enriched from blood (not recorded which). The source is a woman between 45 and 65 years old in a cohort exposed to, infected with or recovered from COVID-19 (not recorded which). This chain connects TRBV4-3 to TRBJ1-1; perhaps TRBD1 as D (5 bases). The chain's CDR3 is CASSQALSRKGFDTEAFF. In DNA form, the CDR3 reads TGCGCCAGCAGCCAAGCGCTATCTAGGAAGGGGTTCGACACTGAAGCTTTCTTT.